The source of this TCR beta chain is a study of T cell repertoires in cytomegalovirus infection. Study as a whole: CMV infection together with matching HLA type was indicated by public TCR beta signatures.

This clonotype came up many times. Its antigen is currently unknown. Findings of the study overall: There were HLA-C-restricted CMV-specific TCR beta clonotypes dominating the ex vivo response. Summed frequency of shared TCR beta families picked out CMV carriers who also had the relevant HLA.

The CDR3 contains 15 residues. The V gene lost 5 bases and the J gene lost 3 bases, with 16 bases spanning the gap. CDR1 is SEHNR and CDR2 is FQNEAQ in the germline V gene (reference sequence). Each CDR3 protein gets one entry after TCRdb re-called the reads with MiXCR. The data contain under 200,000 distinct CDR3 sequences, 8% to 10% of them singletons. The clonotype comes from a human donor in good health (CMV status not recorded). Some clones in this sample may be carry-over from other donors' samples. J is TRBJ1-2 and V is TRBV7-9; the D gene is possibly TRBD1 (5 bases). Specimen: PBMCs. The chain's CDR3 is CASSPDWQGYYGYTF. In nucleotides, the CDR3 is TGTGCCAGCAGCCCGGATTGGCAGGGATACTATGGCTACACCTTC.